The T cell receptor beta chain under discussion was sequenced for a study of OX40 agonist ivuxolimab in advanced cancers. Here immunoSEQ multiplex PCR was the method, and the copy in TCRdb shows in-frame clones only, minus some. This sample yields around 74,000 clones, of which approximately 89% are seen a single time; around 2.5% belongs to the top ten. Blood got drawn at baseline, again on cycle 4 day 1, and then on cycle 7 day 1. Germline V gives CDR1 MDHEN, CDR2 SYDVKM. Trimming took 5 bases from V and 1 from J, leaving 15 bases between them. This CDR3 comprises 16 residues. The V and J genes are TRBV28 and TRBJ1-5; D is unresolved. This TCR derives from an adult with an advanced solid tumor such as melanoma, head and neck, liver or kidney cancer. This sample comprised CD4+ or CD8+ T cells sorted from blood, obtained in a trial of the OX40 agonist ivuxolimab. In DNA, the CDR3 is TGTGCCAGCAGTCCCCCCGCGGGGTTGAGCAATCAGCCCCAGCATTTT. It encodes CASSPPAGLSNQPQHF.